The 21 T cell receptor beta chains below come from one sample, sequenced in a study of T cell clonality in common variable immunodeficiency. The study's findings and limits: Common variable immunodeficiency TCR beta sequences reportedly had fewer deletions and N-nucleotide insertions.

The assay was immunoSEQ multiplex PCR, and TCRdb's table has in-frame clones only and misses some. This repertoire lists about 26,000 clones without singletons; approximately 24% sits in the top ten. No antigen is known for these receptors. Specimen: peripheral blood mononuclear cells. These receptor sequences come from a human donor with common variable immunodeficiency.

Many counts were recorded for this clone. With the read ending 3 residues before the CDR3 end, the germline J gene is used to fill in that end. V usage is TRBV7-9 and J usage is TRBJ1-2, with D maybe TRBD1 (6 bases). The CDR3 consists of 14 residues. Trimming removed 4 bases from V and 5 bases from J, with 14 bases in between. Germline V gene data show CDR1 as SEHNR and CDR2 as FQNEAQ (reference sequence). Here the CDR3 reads CASSSAGVWYGYTF. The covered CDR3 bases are TGTGCCAGCAGCTCCGCAGGGGTTTGGTATGGC.

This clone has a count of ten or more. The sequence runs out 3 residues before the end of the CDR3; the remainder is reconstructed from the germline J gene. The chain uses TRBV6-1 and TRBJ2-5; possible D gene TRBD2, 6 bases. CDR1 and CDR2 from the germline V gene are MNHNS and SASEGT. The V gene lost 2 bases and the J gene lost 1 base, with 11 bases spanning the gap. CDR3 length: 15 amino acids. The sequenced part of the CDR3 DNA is TGTGCCAGCAGTGAATATAGCGGATCCCAAGAGACC. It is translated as CASSEYSGSQET. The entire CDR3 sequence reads CASSEYSGSQETQYF.

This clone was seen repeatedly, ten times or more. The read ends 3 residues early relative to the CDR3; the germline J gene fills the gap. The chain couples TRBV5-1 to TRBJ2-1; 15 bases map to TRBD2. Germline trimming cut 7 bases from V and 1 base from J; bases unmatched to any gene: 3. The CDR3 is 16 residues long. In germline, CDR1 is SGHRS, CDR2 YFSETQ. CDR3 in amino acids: CASRTSGGESYNEQFF. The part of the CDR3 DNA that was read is TGCGCCAGCCGGACTAGCGGGGGGGAGTCCTACAATGAG.

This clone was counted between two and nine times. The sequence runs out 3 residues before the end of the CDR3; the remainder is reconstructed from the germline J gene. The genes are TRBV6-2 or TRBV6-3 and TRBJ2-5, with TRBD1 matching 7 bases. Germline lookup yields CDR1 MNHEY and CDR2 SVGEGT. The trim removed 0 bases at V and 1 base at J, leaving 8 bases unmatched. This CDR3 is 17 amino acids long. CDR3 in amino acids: CASSYSPVRDSQETQYF. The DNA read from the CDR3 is TGTGCCAGCAGTTACTCCCCTGTCAGGGACAGCCAAGAGACC.

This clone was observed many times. The CDR3 region is CASSFSGSTDTQYF. CDR3 bases read: TGTGCCAGCAGCTTTAGCGGGAGTACAGATACG. The chain has TRBV7-2 and TRBJ2-3, with TRBD2 identical over 9 bases. The CDR3 extends 3 residues past the end of the read, so its final part is completed from the germline J gene. V trimming: 3 bases; J trimming: 3 bases; junction bases outside the gene matches: 1. The CDR3 is 14 amino acids. Germline V gene lookup returns CDR1 SGHTA and CDR2 FQGNSA.

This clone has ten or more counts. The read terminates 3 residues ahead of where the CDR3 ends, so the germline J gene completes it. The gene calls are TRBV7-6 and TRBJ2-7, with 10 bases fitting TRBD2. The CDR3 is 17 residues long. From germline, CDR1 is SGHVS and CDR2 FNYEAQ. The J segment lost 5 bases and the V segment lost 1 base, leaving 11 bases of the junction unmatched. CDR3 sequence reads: CASSLGGLAGVSHEQYF. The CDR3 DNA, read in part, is TGTGCCAGCAGCTTAGGTGGTCTAGCGGGAGTGTCCCACGAG.

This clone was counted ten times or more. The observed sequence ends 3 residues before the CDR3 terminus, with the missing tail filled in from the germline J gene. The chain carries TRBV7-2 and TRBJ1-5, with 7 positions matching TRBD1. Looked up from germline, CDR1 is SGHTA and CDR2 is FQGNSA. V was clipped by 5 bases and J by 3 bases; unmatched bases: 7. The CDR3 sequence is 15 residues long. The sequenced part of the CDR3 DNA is TGTGCCAGCAGCGCACAGACAGGGTACAATCAGCCC. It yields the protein CASSAQTGYNQP. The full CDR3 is CASSAQTGYNQPQHF.

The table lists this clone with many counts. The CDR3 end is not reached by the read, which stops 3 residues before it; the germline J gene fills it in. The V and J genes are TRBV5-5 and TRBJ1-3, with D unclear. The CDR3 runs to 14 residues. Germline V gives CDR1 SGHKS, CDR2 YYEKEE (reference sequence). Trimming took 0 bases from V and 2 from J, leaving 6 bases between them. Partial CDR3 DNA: TGTGCCAGCAGCTTGGCCTTTCCTGGAAACACC. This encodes CASSLAFPGNT. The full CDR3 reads CASSLAFPGNTIYF.

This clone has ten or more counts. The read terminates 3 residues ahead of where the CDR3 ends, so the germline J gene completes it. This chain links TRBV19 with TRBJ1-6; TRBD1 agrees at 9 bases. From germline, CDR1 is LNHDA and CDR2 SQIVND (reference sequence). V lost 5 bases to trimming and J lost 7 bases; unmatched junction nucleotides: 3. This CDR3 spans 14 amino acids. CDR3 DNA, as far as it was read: TGTGCCAGTAGTCCGGGACAGGGAAATTCACCC. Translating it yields CASSPGQGNSP. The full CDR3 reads CASSPGQGNSPLHF.

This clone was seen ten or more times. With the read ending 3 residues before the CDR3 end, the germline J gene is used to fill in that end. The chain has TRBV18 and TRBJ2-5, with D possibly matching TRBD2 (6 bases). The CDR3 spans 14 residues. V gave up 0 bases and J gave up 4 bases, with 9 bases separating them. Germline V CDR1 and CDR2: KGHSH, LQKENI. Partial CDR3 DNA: TGTGCCAGCTCACCACCCCTCGGGGGAGAGACC. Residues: CASSPPLGGET. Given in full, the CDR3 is CASSPPLGGETQYF.

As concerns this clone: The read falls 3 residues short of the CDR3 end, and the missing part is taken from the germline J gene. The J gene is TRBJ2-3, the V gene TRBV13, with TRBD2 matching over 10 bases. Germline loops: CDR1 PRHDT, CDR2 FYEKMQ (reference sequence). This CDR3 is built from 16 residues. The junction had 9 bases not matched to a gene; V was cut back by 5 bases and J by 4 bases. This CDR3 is CASSVSGGADADTQYF. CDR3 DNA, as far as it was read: TGTGCCAGCAGCGTCAGCGGGGGGGCCGACGCAGATACG.

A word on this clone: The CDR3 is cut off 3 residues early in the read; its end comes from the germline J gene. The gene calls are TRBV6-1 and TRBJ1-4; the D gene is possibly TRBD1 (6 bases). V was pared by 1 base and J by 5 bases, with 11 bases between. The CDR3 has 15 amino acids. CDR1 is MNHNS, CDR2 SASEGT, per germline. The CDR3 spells CASSEVGQLNEKLFF. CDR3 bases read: TGTGCCAGCAGTGAAGTAGGACAGCTGAATGAAAAA.

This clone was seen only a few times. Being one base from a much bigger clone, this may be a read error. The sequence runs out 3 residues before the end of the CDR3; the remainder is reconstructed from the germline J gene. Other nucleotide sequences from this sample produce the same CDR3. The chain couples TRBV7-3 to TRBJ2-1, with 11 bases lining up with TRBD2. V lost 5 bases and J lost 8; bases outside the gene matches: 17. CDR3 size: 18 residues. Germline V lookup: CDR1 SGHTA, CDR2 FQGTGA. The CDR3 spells CASSPWTSGRGGSDEQFF. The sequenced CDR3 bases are TGTGCCAGCAGCCCCTGGACTAGCGGGCGAGGCGGGTCAGATGAG.

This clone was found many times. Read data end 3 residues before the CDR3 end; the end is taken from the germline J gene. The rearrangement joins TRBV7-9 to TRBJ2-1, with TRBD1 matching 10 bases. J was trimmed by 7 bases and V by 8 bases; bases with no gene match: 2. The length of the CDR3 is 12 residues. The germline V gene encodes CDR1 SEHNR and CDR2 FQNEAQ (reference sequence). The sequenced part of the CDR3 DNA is TGTGCCAGCCGGACAGGGGGGAATGAG. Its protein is CASRTGGNE. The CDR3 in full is CASRTGGNEQFF.

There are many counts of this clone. CDR3 bases read: TGTGCCACTAAGTCTAGAATGAACAATGAG. Protein: CATKSRMNNE. The entire CDR3 protein reads CATKSRMNNEQFF. The chain combines TRBV19 with TRBJ2-1; no clear D. The read terminates 3 residues ahead of where the CDR3 ends, so the germline J gene completes it. Deletions cut 10 bases from V and 5 bases from J, with 15 bases between. CDR3 length: 13 amino acids. CDR1 is LNHDA and CDR2 is SQIVND in the germline V gene (reference sequence).

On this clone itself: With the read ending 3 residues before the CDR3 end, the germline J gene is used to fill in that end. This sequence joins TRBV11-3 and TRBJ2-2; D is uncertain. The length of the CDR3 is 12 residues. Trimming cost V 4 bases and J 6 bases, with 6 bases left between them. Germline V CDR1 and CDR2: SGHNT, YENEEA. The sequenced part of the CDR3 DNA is TGTGCCAGCAGCTCCATCCCCGGGGAG. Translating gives CASSSIPGE. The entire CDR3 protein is CASSSIPGELFF.

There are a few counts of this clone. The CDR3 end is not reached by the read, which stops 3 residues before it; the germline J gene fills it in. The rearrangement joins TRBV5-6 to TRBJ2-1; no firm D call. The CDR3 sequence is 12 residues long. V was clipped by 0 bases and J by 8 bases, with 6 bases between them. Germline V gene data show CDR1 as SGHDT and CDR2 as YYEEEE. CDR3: CASSLVTDEQFF. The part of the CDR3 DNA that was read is TGTGCCAGCAGCTTGGTTACGGATGAG.

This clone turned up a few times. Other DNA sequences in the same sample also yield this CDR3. CDR3 loop: CASSKGEGLEAFF. The CDR3 DNA, read in part, is TGTGCCAGTAGTAAGGGGGAGGGGCTTGAA. The rearrangement links TRBV19 to TRBJ1-1; D possibly corresponds to TRBD1 (6 bases). The read gets to within 3 residues of the CDR3 end, and the germline J gene fills in the rest. Trimming shortened V by 4 bases and J by 7 bases, and 13 bases separated the two germline ends. The CDR3 covers 13 residues. Looked up from germline, CDR1 is LNHDA and CDR2 is SQIVND (reference sequence). Based on the CDR3 plus reference TRBV19 and TRBJ1-1, the full variable domain is DGGITQSPKYLFRKEGQNVTLSCEQNLNHDAMYWYRQDPGQGLRLIYYSQIVNDFQKGDIAEGYSVSREKKESFPLTVTSAQKNPTAFYLCASSKGEGLEAFFGQGTRLTVV.

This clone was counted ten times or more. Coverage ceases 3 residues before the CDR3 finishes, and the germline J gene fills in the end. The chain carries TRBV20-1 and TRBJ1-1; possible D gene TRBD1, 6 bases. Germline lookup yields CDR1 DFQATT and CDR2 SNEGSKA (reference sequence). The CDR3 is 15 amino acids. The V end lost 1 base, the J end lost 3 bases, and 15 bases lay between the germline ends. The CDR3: CSARGLDSSHTEAFF. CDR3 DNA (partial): TGCAGTGCTAGAGGGTTGGACAGCTCTCACACTGAA.

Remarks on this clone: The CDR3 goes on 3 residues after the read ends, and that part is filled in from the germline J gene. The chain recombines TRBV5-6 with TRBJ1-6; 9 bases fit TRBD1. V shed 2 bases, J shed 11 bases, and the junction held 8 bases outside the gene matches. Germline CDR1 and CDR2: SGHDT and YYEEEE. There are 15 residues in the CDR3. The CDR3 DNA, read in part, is TGTGCCAGCAGCTTCTTAACAGGGGGCGAGGCACCC. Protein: CASSFLTGGEAP. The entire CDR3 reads CASSFLTGGEAPLHF. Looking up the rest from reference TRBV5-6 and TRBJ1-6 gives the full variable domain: DAGVTQSPTHLIKTRGQQVTLRCSPKSGHDTVSWYQQALGQGPQFIFQYYEEEERQRGNFPDRFSGHQFPNYSSELNVNALLLGDSALYLCASSFLTGGEAPLHFGNGTRLTVT.

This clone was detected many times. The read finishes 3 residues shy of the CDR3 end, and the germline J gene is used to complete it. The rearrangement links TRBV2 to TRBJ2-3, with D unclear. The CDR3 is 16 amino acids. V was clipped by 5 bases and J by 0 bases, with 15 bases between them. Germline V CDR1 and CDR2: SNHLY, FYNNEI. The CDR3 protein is CASSPRVVPSTDTQYF. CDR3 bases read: TGTGCCAGCAGTCCCCGGGTGGTACCTAGCACAGATACG.